This is a list of T cell receptor beta chains from one sample in a study of cytomegalovirus exposure and HLA in healthy donors. Libraries were prepared by immunoSEQ multiplex PCR; TCRdb keeps only in-frame clonotypes and omits some of them. The sample has 150,000 to 200,000 clones; the top ten hold roughly 1.3%. Sequencing was done on a sample of PBMCs. Receptor source: a woman aged 60-75 years in good health and CMV-seronegative. CDR3s include the opening cysteine and the closing phenylalanine or tryptophan. D genes are given only for firm matches.

v_gene: TRBV7-9; j_gene: TRBJ2-2; d_gene: TRBD1; CDR3nt: TGTGCCAGCAGCTCCCCACCTGGACAGGCTAACACCGGGGAGCTGTTTTTT; CDR3aa: CASSSPPGQANTGELFF
v_gene: TRBV5-5; j_gene: TRBJ2-2; d_gene: TRBD2; CDR3nt: TGTGCCAGCAGCTTGGCACTAGCGGCGAACACCGGGGAGCTGTTTTTT; CDR3aa: CASSLALAANTGELFF
v_gene: TRBV7-9; j_gene: TRBJ2-2; d_gene: TRBD2; CDR3nt: TGTGCCAGCAGCCCCATAACTAGCGGGGCGGACGGGGAGCTGTTTTTT; CDR3aa: CASSPITSGADGELFF
v_gene: TRBV5-1; j_gene: TRBJ2-2; d_gene: TRBD1; CDR3nt: TGCGCCAGCAGTTTACAGGGGGCGGCCGGGGAGCTGTTTTTT; CDR3aa: CASSLQGAAGELFF
v_gene: TRBV5-1; j_gene: TRBJ2-7; d_gene: TRBD1; CDR3nt: TGCGCCAGCAGCTCACAGGGGAGAAAGCACGAGCAGTACTTC; CDR3aa: CASSSQGRKHEQYF
v_gene: TRBV7-2; j_gene: TRBJ1-4; d_gene: TRBD1; CDR3nt: TGTGCCAGCAGCTCACAGGGGTGGCTTGAAAAACTGTTTTTT; CDR3aa: CASSSQGWLEKLFF
v_gene: TRBV11-2; j_gene: TRBJ1-1; d_gene: -; CDR3nt: TGTGCCAGCAGCTTAGTCGTAACCGCAGGGAACACTGAAGCTTTCTTT; CDR3aa: CASSLVVTAGNTEAFF
v_gene: TRBV6-5; j_gene: TRBJ1-4; d_gene: -; CDR3nt: TGTGCCAGCAGTTTGACAGTAACTAATGAAAAACTGTTTTTT; CDR3aa: CASSLTVTNEKLFF
v_gene: TRBV6-1; j_gene: TRBJ1-5; d_gene: -; CDR3nt: TGTGCCAGCACGACAGTCCTTAGCAATCAGCCCCAGCATTTT; CDR3aa: CASTTVLSNQPQHF
v_gene: TRBV21-1; j_gene: TRBJ1-2; d_gene: -; CDR3nt: TGTGCCATTCCGGGACAGGGGCTTTTTCGGGGCTACACCTTC; CDR3aa: CAIPGQGLFRGYTF
v_gene: TRBV28; j_gene: TRBJ1-3; d_gene: -; CDR3nt: TGTGCCAGCAGTCCTGACAGCTCTGGAAACACCATATATTTT; CDR3aa: CASSPDSSGNTIYF
v_gene: TRBV30; j_gene: TRBJ1-4; d_gene: -; CDR3nt: TGTGCCTGGAGTGCGGGATCCCGCGTGATTGGACTGTTTTTT; CDR3aa: CAWSAGSRVIGLFF
v_gene: TRBV7-9; j_gene: TRBJ1-2; d_gene: -; CDR3nt: TGTGCCAGCACCGCGAGGGATGGCTACACCTTC; CDR3aa: CASTARDGYTF
v_gene: TRBV18; j_gene: TRBJ1-3; d_gene: -; CDR3nt: TGTGCCAGCTCCGTAGCTGCTGTCGCGTCCAGTGCTGATGGAAACACCATATATTTT; CDR3aa: CASSVAAVASSADGNTIYF
v_gene: TRBV9; j_gene: TRBJ2-7; d_gene: TRBD2; CDR3nt: TGTGCCAGCAGTCAAAGCGGGGGGGCGGGTTACGAGCAGTACTTC; CDR3aa: CASSQSGGAGYEQYF
v_gene: TRBV19; j_gene: TRBJ2-5; d_gene: TRBD2; CDR3nt: TGTGCCAGTAGGGGACTAGCGGGAGTGCAAGAGACCCAGTACTTC; CDR3aa: CASRGLAGVQETQYF
v_gene: TRBV2; j_gene: TRBJ2-7; d_gene: -; CDR3nt: TGTGCCAGCACGCAGGCTGCCTACGAGCAGTACTTC; CDR3aa: CASTQAAYEQYF
v_gene: TRBV5-4; j_gene: TRBJ2-2; d_gene: TRBD2; CDR3nt: TGTGCCAGCCGCCCGAGCGGGAAATACACCGGGGAGCTGTTTTTT; CDR3aa: CASRPSGKYTGELFF
v_gene: TRBV6-5; j_gene: TRBJ2-5; d_gene: TRBD1; CDR3nt: TGTGCCAGCAGTTACTTGGGACAGGACTCAGAGACCCGGTACTTC; CDR3aa: CASSYLGQDSETRYF
v_gene: TRBV5-6; j_gene: TRBJ2-2; d_gene: -; CDR3nt: TGTGCCAGCAGCTCGGGACCAGGGGCCGGGGAGCTGTTTTTT; CDR3aa: CASSSGPGAGELFF
v_gene: TRBV11-2; j_gene: TRBJ1-3; d_gene: TRBD1; CDR3nt: TGTGCCAGCAGCTTATTAAGGGACAGGGTTTCGGGAAACACCATATATTTT; CDR3aa: CASSLLRDRVSGNTIYF
v_gene: TRBV29-1; j_gene: TRBJ1-1; d_gene: -; CDR3nt: TGCAGCGTAGGACAGAACACTGAAGCTTTCTTT; CDR3aa: CSVGQNTEAFF
v_gene: TRBV4-2; j_gene: TRBJ1-5; d_gene: TRBD1; CDR3nt: TGTGCCAGCAGCCAAGAGGCACAGGGGAATCAGCCCCAGCATTTT; CDR3aa: CASSQEAQGNQPQHF
v_gene: TRBV7-9; j_gene: TRBJ1-4; d_gene: TRBD1; CDR3nt: TGTGCCAGCAGCTTAGAGCAGGGGGGAGAAAAACTGTTTTTT; CDR3aa: CASSLEQGGEKLFF
v_gene: TRBV5-4; j_gene: TRBJ2-7; d_gene: TRBD2; CDR3nt: TGTGCCAGCAGCTTACCGGGACTAGCGGGATTTACCGAGCAGTACTTC; CDR3aa: CASSLPGLAGFTEQYF
v_gene: TRBV10-3; j_gene: TRBJ2-1; d_gene: TRBD2; CDR3nt: TGTGCCATCCGAGGAGCGGGGGAGAGCTCCTACAATGAGCAGTTCTTC; CDR3aa: CAIRGAGESSYNEQFF
v_gene: TRBV4-1; j_gene: TRBJ1-2; d_gene: -; CDR3nt: TGCGCCAGCAGCCAAGCTCGGGGGAACTATGGCTACACCTTC; CDR3aa: CASSQARGNYGYTF
v_gene: TRBV6-1; j_gene: TRBJ2-7; d_gene: -; CDR3nt: TGTGCCAGCAGTGAAGTTCGGAGGTCGACTAGCTACGAGCAGTACTTC; CDR3aa: CASSEVRRSTSYEQYF
v_gene: TRBV6-6; j_gene: TRBJ2-1; d_gene: TRBD1; CDR3nt: TGTGCCAGCAGTTATCTAGGACAGGGATACAATGAGCAGTTCTTC; CDR3aa: CASSYLGQGYNEQFF
v_gene: TRBV6-1; j_gene: TRBJ2-5; d_gene: -; CDR3nt: TGTGCCAGCAGTGGACAGCTCCAAGAGACCCAGTACTTC; CDR3aa: CASSGQLQETQYF
v_gene: TRBV7-8; j_gene: TRBJ2-5; d_gene: TRBD2; CDR3nt: TGTGCCAGCAGCTTAGAACGGGGGGGCCAAGAGACCCAGTACTTC; CDR3aa: CASSLERGGQETQYF
v_gene: TRBV18; j_gene: TRBJ1-5; d_gene: TRBD1; CDR3nt: TGTGCCAGCTCACTACAGGGGCCGAATCAGCCCCAGCATTTT; CDR3aa: CASSLQGPNQPQHF
v_gene: TRBV5-6; j_gene: TRBJ2-5; d_gene: TRBD2; CDR3nt: TGTGCCAGCAGCTTGTTGATCGGGGGGGCCGAGACCCAGTACTTC; CDR3aa: CASSLLIGGAETQYF
v_gene: TRBV19; j_gene: TRBJ2-3; d_gene: TRBD2; CDR3nt: TGTGCCAGTAGTATGGGGACTAGCGGGGACCCCACAGATACGCAGTATTTT; CDR3aa: CASSMGTSGDPTDTQYF
v_gene: TRBV5-1; j_gene: TRBJ2-7; d_gene: TRBD2; CDR3nt: TGCGCCAGCAGCCGGACTAGCGGGCCGAGCTACGAGCAGTACTTC; CDR3aa: CASSRTSGPSYEQYF
v_gene: TRBV2; j_gene: TRBJ2-2; d_gene: -; CDR3nt: TGTGCCAGCAGTGAAGGACTAGAACGCACCGGGGAGCTGTTTTTT; CDR3aa: CASSEGLERTGELFF
v_gene: TRBV7-2; j_gene: TRBJ1-5; d_gene: TRBD1; CDR3nt: TGTGCCAGCAGCCCTACCGTGTCAGGGGGCATTTCTAGTCAGCCCCAGCATTTT; CDR3aa: CASSPTVSGGISSQPQHF
v_gene: TRBV5-1; j_gene: TRBJ2-5; d_gene: TRBD1; CDR3nt: TGCGCCAGCAGCTTGGTTGGGACAGGGGAGGAGACCCAGTACTTC; CDR3aa: CASSLVGTGEETQYF
v_gene: TRBV27; j_gene: TRBJ1-2; d_gene: -; CDR3nt: TGTGCCAGCAGTTACGTGGGGGGAAGCTATGGCTACACCTTC; CDR3aa: CASSYVGGSYGYTF
v_gene: TRBV19; j_gene: TRBJ1-5; d_gene: TRBD1; CDR3nt: TGTGCCAGTAGTGGTACAGGGGGCTGGAAGCCCCAGCATTTT; CDR3aa: CASSGTGGWKPQHF
v_gene: TRBV18; j_gene: TRBJ2-7; d_gene: -; CDR3nt: TGTGCCAGCTCCCGACCGAACGGGGACGAGCAGTACTTC; CDR3aa: CASSRPNGDEQYF
v_gene: TRBV30; j_gene: TRBJ1-2; d_gene: -; CDR3nt: TGTGGCTGCGAGGACGGACTCGCGCAAAGAAGCTACACCTTC; CDR3aa: CGCEDGLAQRSYTF
v_gene: TRBV5-4; j_gene: TRBJ2-1; d_gene: -; CDR3nt: TGTGCCAGCAGCTTGGGAAGCGGGCCCCCCTACAATGAGCAGTTCTTC; CDR3aa: CASSLGSGPPYNEQFF
v_gene: TRBV19; j_gene: TRBJ1-4; d_gene: -; CDR3nt: TGTGCCAGTAGTATTACAGCCCAGGGTGAAAAACTGTTTTTT; CDR3aa: CASSITAQGEKLFF
v_gene: TRBV6-5; j_gene: TRBJ2-5; d_gene: TRBD2; CDR3nt: TGTGCCAGCAGCCCGATCGGACTAGCGGAAGAGACCCAGTACTTC; CDR3aa: CASSPIGLAEETQYF
v_gene: TRBV9; j_gene: TRBJ2-1; d_gene: TRBD2; CDR3nt: TGTGCCAGCAGCCCCGGGGGGGGTTCTTACAATGAGCAGTTCTTC; CDR3aa: CASSPGGGSYNEQFF
v_gene: TRBV18; j_gene: TRBJ2-1; d_gene: TRBD1; CDR3nt: TGTGCCAGCTCACCGGGACAGCCGATGGTACACAATGAGCAGTTCTTC; CDR3aa: CASSPGQPMVHNEQFF
v_gene: TRBV7-6; j_gene: TRBJ2-1; d_gene: -; CDR3nt: TGTGCCAGCAGCTCCCTCCCTTACAATGAGCAGTTCTTC; CDR3aa: CASSSLPYNEQFF
v_gene: TRBV29-1; j_gene: TRBJ2-1; d_gene: TRBD2; CDR3nt: TGCAGCGTTGATTATCTAGCGGGGGGGGATGAGCAGTTCTTC; CDR3aa: CSVDYLAGGDEQFF
v_gene: TRBV5-4; j_gene: TRBJ1-2; d_gene: TRBD1; CDR3nt: TGTGCCAGCAGTCTTCCTACAGGGGTCACCTATGGCTACACCTTC; CDR3aa: CASSLPTGVTYGYTF
v_gene: TRBV9; j_gene: TRBJ2-3; d_gene: -; CDR3nt: TGTGCCAGCAGCGTGAGGGGGGGGGCACGCGAACTCACAGATACGCAGTATTTT; CDR3aa: CASSVRGGARELTDTQYF
v_gene: TRBV13; j_gene: TRBJ1-2; d_gene: TRBD1; CDR3nt: TGTGCCAGCAGCTTAGGCCTCGTGGGACAGGATGGCTACACCTTC; CDR3aa: CASSLGLVGQDGYTF